A selection of T cell receptor beta chains follows, all from one sample in a study of T-cell reconstitution after alpha-beta-depleted transplantation in children. TCRdb reprocessed the PCR reads with MiXCR, giving one entry per CDR3 protein. The sample yields around 960,000 distinct CDR3 sequences, around 30% seen once. The sequencing used PBMCs, mostly from graft donor cells, collected 360 days after TCRalphabeta/CD19-depleted stem cell transplant. The receptors originated from a boy under two years old who had a stem cell transplant for SCID, so the T cells may come from the graft donor. CDR3s include the opening cysteine and the closing phenylalanine or tryptophan. Fields, in order: J gene, D gene, V gene, CDR3 protein. A D gene is named only where the DNA matches it firmly.

>TRBJ2-1|TRBD2|TRBV20-1
CSARDRRLAGGYEQFF
>TRBJ2-3|TRBD1|TRBV5-5
CASSPDRIRTDTQYF
>TRBJ2-1|TRBD1|TRBV13
CASSFLTGVYNEQFF
>TRBJ2-6|NA|TRBV27
CASSDISGANVLTF
>TRBJ2-3|TRBD2|TRBV7-7
CASSPSGGGDTQYF
>TRBJ1-2|NA|TRBV29-1
CSVAGVYGYTF
>TRBJ2-1|TRBD1|TRBV7-2
CASSHGQARGEQFF
>TRBJ1-2|NA|TRBV7-3
CASSLIPDYGYTF
>TRBJ2-3|TRBD1|TRBV9
CASSVQGDHTDTQYF
>TRBJ2-1|TRBD2|TRBV2
CASSDERGGKVEQFF
>TRBJ2-3|NA|TRBV12-3/TRBV12-4
CASSLQGVWADTQYF
>TRBJ2-7|NA|TRBV11-2
CASSLDRALYEQYF
>TRBJ2-3|TRBD1|TRBV5-5
CASRPGGNTDTQYF
>TRBJ2-2|NA|TRBV15
CATSRDERPLNTGELFF
>TRBJ2-2|TRBD1|TRBV10-3
CASSGQGVTGELFF
>TRBJ2-7|TRBD2|TRBV5-1
CASSQSTSGRSYEQYF
>TRBJ2-5|NA|TRBV12-3/TRBV12-4
CASSLSAQETQYF
>TRBJ1-1|TRBD1|TRBV10-3
CAISDLGTAYEAFF
>TRBJ2-5|TRBD2|TRBV12-3/TRBV12-4
CASSPLAGGWVTQYF
>TRBJ1-2|TRBD1|TRBV20-1
CSAREDREIDGYTF
>TRBJ2-7|TRBD1|TRBV12-3/TRBV12-4
CASSQTGQGYEQYF
>TRBJ2-5|NA|TRBV12-3/TRBV12-4
CASRSNRARETQYF
>TRBJ2-7|TRBD1|TRBV7-6
CASSLKPGTGIPYEQYF